The 9 T cell receptor beta chains below were found in one sample sequenced in a study of neoadjuvant anti-PD-1 for oral cavity cancer (dated by TCRdb to the early 2020s). Receptors were amplified or captured by the immunoSEQ multiplex PCR assay. TCRdb took this table from immuneACCESS and kept in-frame rearrangements with V and J called. Such tables lack part of the clones; where checked against another copy, unresolved V genes explain under half of the gap, and the rest is unexplained. Across this sample there are about 18,000 clones, with around 76% seen only once. The ten most abundant clones make up approximately 2.7% of the sample. Explained via the paper, the time point label denotes: before neoadjuvant nivolumab. The input for sequencing was PBMCs, taken before nivolumab (anti-PD-1) treatment. These receptor sequences come from a person between 40 and 85 years old with oral cavity squamous cell carcinoma.

The CDR3 sequence is CASSLGQAGNTIYF. CDR3 in DNA: TGTGCCAGCAGCTTAGGGCAGGCGGGGAACACCATATATTTT. The chain is built from TRBV7-9 and TRBJ1-3, with D unresolved. The CDR3 spans 14 residues. Germline loops: CDR1 SEHNR, CDR2 FQNEAQ (reference sequence). Trimming removed 1 base at V and 7 bases at J, with 11 bases between.

This rearrangement joins TRBV4-2 to TRBJ2-7; D perhaps matches TRBD1 (6 bases). V lost 4 bases to trimming and J lost 0 bases, with 13 bases between them. This CDR3 contains 15 residues. Germline V gene lookup returns CDR1 LGHNA and CDR2 YNFKEQ. This chain's CDR3 is CASSPQQGSSYEQYF. CDR3 nucleotides: TGTGCCAGCAGCCCACAACAGGGAAGCTCCTACGAGCAGTACTTC.

This clone was counted only a few times. This rearrangement joins TRBV27 to TRBJ2-2; 11 bases fit TRBD2. Germline V gene sequence: CDR1 MNHEY, CDR2 SMNVEV (reference sequence). This CDR3 is 15 amino acids long. Trimming removed 3 bases from V and 7 bases from J; junction bases left unmatched: 4. Here the CDR3 DNA reads TGTGCCAGCAGTTTCCTAGCGGGGGGTGGCGGGGAGCTGTTTTTT. Protein sequence: CASSFLAGGGGELFF.

The rearrangement uses TRBV7-9 and TRBJ1-2, with 11 bases identical to TRBD1. Trimming at V came to 5 bases and at J to 8 bases, leaving 7 bases not matched to a gene. Germline assignment: CDR1 SEHNR and CDR2 FQNEAQ (reference sequence). The CDR3 loop spans 14 amino acids. CDR3 bases: TGTGCCAGCAGCACCGGACAGGGGGCGTCGGGCTACACCTTC. This translates into CASSTGQGASGYTF.

The chain joins TRBV6-5 to TRBJ1-5; 7 bases map to TRBD1. The CDR3 loop spans 14 amino acids. Germline V gene sequence: CDR1 MNHEY, CDR2 SVGAGI. J gave up 4 bases and V 7 bases, and 7 bases lay outside the gene matches. This chain's CDR3 is CASKDAGQNQPQHF. Written as DNA, the CDR3 is TGTGCCAGCAAGGACGCGGGACAGAATCAGCCCCAGCATTTT.

This clone came up a few times. The genes are TRBV19 and TRBJ2-5, with 10 bases identical to TRBD2. CDR1 is LNHDA and CDR2 is SQIVND in the germline V gene (reference sequence). Trimming took 10 bases from V and 4 from J; bases not matched to a gene: 12. This CDR3 is built from 15 residues. The CDR3 here is CATRPNSGRRETQYF. CDR3 DNA sequence: TGTGCCACTCGCCCGAATAGCGGGAGGCGAGAGACCCAGTACTTC. The full variable domain, in which reference TRBV19 and TRBJ2-5 provide the parts outside the CDR3, is DGGITQSPKYLFRKEGQNVTLSCEQNLNHDAMYWYRQDPGQGLRLIYYSQIVNDFQKGDIAEGYSVSREKKESFPLTVTSAQKNPTAFYLCATRPNSGRRETQYFGPGTRLLVL.

This clone has only one observation. The chain couples TRBV10-3 to TRBJ1-4, with 8 bases matching TRBD1. V shed 8 bases, J shed 5 bases, and the junction held 1 base outside the gene matches. The CDR3 sequence is 12 residues long. Germline CDR1 is ENHRY and CDR2 is SYGVKD. In nucleotides, the CDR3 is TGTGCCATCCGGGACAGGAATGAAAAACTGTTTTTT. It translates to CAIRDRNEKLFF.

In DNA, the CDR3 is TGTGCCAGCAGCAGAGACACACACCGTACTGAAGCTTTCTTT. It codes for CASSRDTHRTEAFF. The chain couples TRBV6-5 to TRBJ1-1, with D uncertain. Germline CDR1 and CDR2: MNHEY and SVGAGI. The CDR3 covers 14 residues. Trimming shortened V by 6 bases and J by 5 bases, and 16 bases separated the two germline ends.

J is TRBJ2-3 and V is TRBV6-1, with 7 bases identical to TRBD1. The germline CDR1 and CDR2 sequences are MNHNS and SASEGT. This CDR3 comprises 17 residues. J gave up 0 bases and V 4 bases, and 10 bases lay outside the gene matches. The chain's CDR3 is CASSATLTGTSTDTQYF. In DNA form, the CDR3 reads TGTGCCAGCAGTGCGACACTGACAGGGACAAGCACAGATACGCAGTATTTT.